This T cell receptor (beta chain) was sequenced during a study of blood T cell repertoires in COVID-19. Study-wide context: Acute and convalescent COVID-19 samples came from the United States, Italy and Spain. Nucleic acid was either cDNA or gDNA, and it came from T cells, B-cell-depleted T cells, or PBMCs.

Sequencing was performed with immunoSEQ multiplex PCR; in TCRdb, only in-frame clones are kept and a portion is missing. The sample has about 46,000 clones, 70% to 90% seen once; the top ten hold approximately 14%. V lost 0 bases and J lost 3, with 9 bases in between. CDR3 length equals 14 residues. Germline CDR1 is SGHRS and CDR2 is YFSETQ. The TCR originated in a human donor in a cohort sampled during active COVID-19. The donor label of this sample is uncertain. The chain recombines TRBV5-1 with TRBJ1-1; no clear D. Sequencing was done on a sample of peripheral blood. The CDR3 DNA reads TGCGCCAGCAGCTTGGTAGCGGGAGACACTGAAGCTTTCTTT. This encodes CASSLVAGDTEAFF.